This T cell receptor (beta chain) emerged from a study of blood T cell repertoires in COVID-19. For the study at large: Sites in the United States, Italy and Spain provided acute and convalescent COVID-19 samples. The analysed material was cDNA or gDNA that came from T cells, B-cell-depleted T cells, or PBMCs.

Participant ages covered roughly 18 to 89 years across 24 US areas. Study processing details: The assay estimated nucleated cells by amplifying reference gene primers. TCRdb's table, derived via immunoSEQ multiplex PCR, lists solely in-frame clones and lacks some. The V and J calls and the clone size are those of that table, but D and trimming were determined from the DNA. The sample records about 430,000 clones, around 89% being singletons. The sequence was obtained from a woman between 25 and 40 years old with acute COVID-19. Material: PBMCs or T cells enriched from blood (not recorded which).

The CDR3 protein is CASSLIGSGGVDTQYF. CDR3 coding DNA: TGTGCCAGCAGCTTAATCGGTAGCGGGGGTGTAGATACGCAGTATTTT. The chain links TRBV7-2 to TRBJ2-3, with TRBD2 matching over 9 bases. Per the germline V gene, CDR1 is SGHTA and CDR2 is FQGNSA. V lost 2 bases and J lost 5; bases outside the gene matches: 8. The CDR3 contains 16 residues.